This entry describes one T cell receptor (beta chain). The data belong to a study of beta chain features in type 1 diabetes. Across the study: The patient and healthy donor groups were comparable for age, gender and cell yields.

The study reverse transcribed the entire isolated RNA, so it sequenced expressed TCRB transcripts. Assay used: immunoSEQ multiplex PCR; TCRdb lists only in-frame clones, some missing. The sample records over 40,000 clones, roughly 50% being singletons. This CDR3 spans 13 amino acids. Trimming took off 3 bases at V and 2 bases at J, with 9 bases between the two ends. CDR1 is SGHRS, CDR2 YFSETQ, per germline. This TCR came from a woman in her 30s in good health. Sample: stem cell memory CD4+ T cells from blood. This chain connects TRBV5-1 to TRBJ2-7, with TRBD2 as a possible D gene (5 bases). The CDR3 loop is CASSSLATYEQYF. Here the CDR3 DNA reads TGCGCCAGCAGCTCCCTAGCAACCTACGAGCAGTACTTC.